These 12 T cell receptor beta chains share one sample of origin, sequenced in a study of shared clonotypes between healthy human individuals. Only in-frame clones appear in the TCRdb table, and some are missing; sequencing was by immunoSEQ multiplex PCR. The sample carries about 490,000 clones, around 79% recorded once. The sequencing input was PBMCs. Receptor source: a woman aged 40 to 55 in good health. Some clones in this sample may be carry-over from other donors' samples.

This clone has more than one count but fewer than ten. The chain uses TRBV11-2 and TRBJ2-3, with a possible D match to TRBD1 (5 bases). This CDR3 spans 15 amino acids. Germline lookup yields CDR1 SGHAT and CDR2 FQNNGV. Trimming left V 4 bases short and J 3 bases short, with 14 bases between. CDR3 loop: CASSSGSQGTDTQYF. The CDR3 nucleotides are TGTGCCAGCAGCTCCGGCTCTCAGGGTACAGATACGCAGTATTTT.

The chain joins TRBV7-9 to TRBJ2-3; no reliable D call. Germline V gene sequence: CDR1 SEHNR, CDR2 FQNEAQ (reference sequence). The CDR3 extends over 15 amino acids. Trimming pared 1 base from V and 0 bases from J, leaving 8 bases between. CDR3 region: CASSLDSTSTDTQYF. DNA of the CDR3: TGTGCCAGCAGCTTAGATTCCACTAGCACAGATACGCAGTATTTT.

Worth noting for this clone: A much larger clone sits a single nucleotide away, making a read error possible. CDR3 bases: TGTGCCAGCAGTGGACTAGCGGGAGTGGAGACCCAGTACTTC. As protein: CASSGLAGVETQYF. This sequence joins TRBV28 and TRBJ2-5; 13 bases match TRBD2. The germline V gene has CDR1 MDHEN and CDR2 SYDVKM. Trimming cost V 5 bases and J 5 bases; bases outside gene matches: 2. The length of the CDR3 is 14 residues.

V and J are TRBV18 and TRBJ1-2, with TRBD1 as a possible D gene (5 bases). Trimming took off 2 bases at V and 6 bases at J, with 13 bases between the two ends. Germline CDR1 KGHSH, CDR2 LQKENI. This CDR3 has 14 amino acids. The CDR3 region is CASSPGIREDGYTF. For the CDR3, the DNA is TGTGCCAGCTCACCAGGGATCAGGGAGGATGGCTACACCTTC.

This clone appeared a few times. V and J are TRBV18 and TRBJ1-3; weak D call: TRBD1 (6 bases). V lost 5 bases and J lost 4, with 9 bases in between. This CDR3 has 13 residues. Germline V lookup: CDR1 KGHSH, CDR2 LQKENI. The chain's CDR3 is CASSSGEGNTIYF. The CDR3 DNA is TGTGCCAGCTCATCAGGGGAAGGAAACACCATATATTTT.

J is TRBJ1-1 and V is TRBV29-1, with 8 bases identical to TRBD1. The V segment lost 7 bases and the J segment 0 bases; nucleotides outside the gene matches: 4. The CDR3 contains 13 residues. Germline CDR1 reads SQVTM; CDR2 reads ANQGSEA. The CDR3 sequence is CSAGTGLNTEAFF. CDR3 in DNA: TGCAGCGCCGGGACAGGACTGAACACTGAAGCTTTCTTT. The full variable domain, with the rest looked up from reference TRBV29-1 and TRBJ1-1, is SAVISQKPSRDICQRGTSLTIQCQVDSQVTMMFWYRQQPGQSLTLIATANQGSEATYESGFVIDKFPISRPNLTFSTLTVSNMSPEDSSIYLCSAGTGLNTEAFFGQGTRLTVV.

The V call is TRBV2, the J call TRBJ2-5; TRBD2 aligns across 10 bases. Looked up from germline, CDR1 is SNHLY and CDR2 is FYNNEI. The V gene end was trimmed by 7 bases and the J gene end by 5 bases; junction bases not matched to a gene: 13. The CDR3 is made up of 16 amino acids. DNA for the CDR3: TGTGCCAGCACTCCAACCAGGACTAGCGGCGGGGAGACCCAGTACTTC. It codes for CASTPTRTSGGETQYF.

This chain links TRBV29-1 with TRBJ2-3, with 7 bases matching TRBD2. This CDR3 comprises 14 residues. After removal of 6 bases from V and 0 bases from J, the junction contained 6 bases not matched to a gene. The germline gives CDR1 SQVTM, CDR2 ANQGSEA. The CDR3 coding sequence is TGCAGCGTGGCTAGCGGAGGAAGCACAGATACGCAGTATTTT. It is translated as CSVASGGSTDTQYF.

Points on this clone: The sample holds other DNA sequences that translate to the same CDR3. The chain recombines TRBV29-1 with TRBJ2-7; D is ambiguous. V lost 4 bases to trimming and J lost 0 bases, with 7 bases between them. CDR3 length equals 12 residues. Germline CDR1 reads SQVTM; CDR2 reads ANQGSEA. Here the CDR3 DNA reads TGCAGCGTTGCGGATAGCTCCTACGAGCAGTACTTC. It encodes CSVADSSYEQYF.

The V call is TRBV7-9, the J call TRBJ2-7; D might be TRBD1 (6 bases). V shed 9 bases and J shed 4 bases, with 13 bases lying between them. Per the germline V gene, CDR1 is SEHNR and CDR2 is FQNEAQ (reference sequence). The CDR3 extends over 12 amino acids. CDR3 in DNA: TGTGCCAGTTCGGGACAAATGTACGAGCAGTACTTC. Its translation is CASSGQMYEQYF. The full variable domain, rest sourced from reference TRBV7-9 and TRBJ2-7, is DTGVSQNPRHKITKRGQNVTFRCDPISEHNRLYWYRQTLGQGPEFLTYFQNEAQLEKSRLLSDRFSAERPKGSFSTLEIQRTEQGDSAMYLCASSGQMYEQYFGPGTRLTVT.

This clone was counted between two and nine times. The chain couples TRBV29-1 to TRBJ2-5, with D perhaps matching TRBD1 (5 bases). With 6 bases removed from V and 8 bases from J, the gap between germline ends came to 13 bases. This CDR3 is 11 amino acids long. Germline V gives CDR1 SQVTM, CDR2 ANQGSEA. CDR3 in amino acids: CSVDNPETQYF. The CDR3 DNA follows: TGCAGCGTGGACAATCCAGAAACCCAGTACTTC.

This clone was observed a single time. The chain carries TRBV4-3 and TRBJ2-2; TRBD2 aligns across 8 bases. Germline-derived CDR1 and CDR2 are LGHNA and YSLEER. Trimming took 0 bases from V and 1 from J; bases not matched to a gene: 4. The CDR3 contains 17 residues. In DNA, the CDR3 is TGCGCCAGCAGCCAAGAAGTTACTAGCGGGAACACCGGGGAGCTGTTTTTT. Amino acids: CASSQEVTSGNTGELFF.